The 27 T cell receptor beta chains reported below all come from one sample, sequenced in a study of shared clonotypes between healthy human individuals. Here immunoSEQ multiplex PCR was the method, and the copy in TCRdb shows in-frame clones only, minus some. The data show 550,000 to 850,000 clones, 72% seen once. Sequenced material: memory CD4+ T cells sorted from blood. Subset here: CD45RA-negative fraction. The receptors were sampled from a woman between 25 and 40 years old in good health.

The chain uses TRBV29-1 and TRBJ1-3, with unresolved D. The CDR3 is made up of 14 amino acids. Germline-derived CDR1 and CDR2 are SQVTM and ANQGSEA. V was cut by 4 bases and J by 2 bases, with 12 bases left in between. CDR3 in amino acids: CSVAGGGTGNTIYF. Here the CDR3 DNA reads TGCAGCGTTGCGGGTGGTGGAACTGGAAACACCATATATTTT.

This chain connects TRBV20-1 to TRBJ2-1, with D hard to call. Germline values: CDR1 DFQATT, CDR2 SNEGSKA (reference sequence). The length of the CDR3 is 11 residues. Trimming cost V 5 bases and J 10 bases, with 12 bases left between them. The CDR3 DNA sequence: TGCAGTGCTGGAATAGCCTACGAGCAGTTCTTC. Translated: CSAGIAYEQFF.

The chain is built from TRBV5-4 and TRBJ2-2; 7 nucleotides align to TRBD2. This CDR3 has 15 residues. CDR1 is SGHNT and CDR2 is YYREEE in the germline V gene (reference sequence). V was clipped by 4 bases and J by 2 bases; unmatched bases: 5. The CDR3 here is CASSPAGVNTGELFF. CDR3 bases: TGTGCCAGCAGCCCCGCGGGGGTTAACACCGGGGAGCTGTTTTTT.

The gene calls are TRBV5-1 and TRBJ2-1; D remains ambiguous. The CDR3 spans 15 residues. V was clipped by 1 base and J by 7 bases, with 15 bases between them. Per germline, CDR1 SGHRS and CDR2 YFSETQ. The CDR3: CASSLTGETENEQFF. In DNA, the CDR3 is TGCGCCAGCAGCTTGACCGGAGAGACTGAAAATGAGCAGTTCTTC.

The chain combines TRBV29-1 with TRBJ2-5; D is unresolved. The V gene's germline CDR1 is SQVTM and CDR2 ANQGSEA. CDR3 length equals 12 residues. V was cut by 2 bases and J by 0 bases, with 4 bases left in between. The DNA for the CDR3 is TGCAGCGTTGAATATAACCAAGAGACCCAGTACTTC. Translating it yields CSVEYNQETQYF.

This chain uses TRBV2 with TRBJ2-7; TRBD1 agrees at 8 bases. V gave up 7 bases and J gave up 2 bases; unmatched junction bases: 10. Per germline, CDR1 SNHLY and CDR2 FYNNEI. This CDR3 comprises 15 residues. In DNA, the CDR3 is TGTGCCAGCACCCCGGAGCAGGGGGCAACCTACGAGCAGTACTTC. Translated, it gives CASTPEQGATYEQYF.

J is TRBJ2-3 and V is TRBV5-4; 7 nucleotides line up with TRBD1. With 4 bases clipped from V and 11 bases from J, the junction kept 16 bases outside the gene matches. CDR1 is SGHNT and CDR2 is YYREEE in the germline V gene (reference sequence). The CDR3 runs to 15 residues. Here the CDR3 reads CASSPQGTEVSGQYF. CDR3 DNA sequence: TGTGCCAGCAGCCCCCAGGGGACAGAGGTCTCGGGGCAGTATTTT.

This clone was counted a single time. V and J are TRBV27 and TRBJ2-7; D possibly corresponds to TRBD2 (5 bases). CDR1 and CDR2 (germline): MNHEY, SMNVEV (reference sequence). CDR3 size: 10 residues. V lost 9 bases and J lost 3, with 6 bases in between. CDR3: CARGSYEQYF. The DNA of the CDR3 is TGTGCCAGGGGGAGCTACGAGCAGTACTTC.

This clone was seen once. This chain joins TRBV28 and TRBJ1-1; D is unclear. The CDR3 extends over 14 amino acids. Trimming left V 5 bases short and J 5 bases short, with 15 bases between. From germline, CDR1 is MDHEN and CDR2 SYDVKM. The CDR3 protein is CASSTPAGWTEAFF. Written as DNA, the CDR3 is TGTGCCAGCAGTACTCCAGCTGGGTGGACTGAAGCTTTCTTT.

The chain uses TRBV11-2 and TRBJ2-3; D unclear. The length of the CDR3 is 14 residues. Trimming took 3 bases from V and 2 from J, leaving 9 bases between them. Germline loops: CDR1 SGHAT, CDR2 FQNNGV. The DNA of the CDR3 is TGTGCCAGCAGCTTTTACGAGAACACAGATACGCAGTATTTT. This encodes CASSFYENTDTQYF.

The chain carries TRBV6-4 and TRBJ1-2, with 7 bases that match TRBD1. The CDR3 length is 13 residues. Germline V gene data show CDR1 as MRHNA and CDR2 as SNTAGT. J lost 6 bases, V lost 7 bases, and 8 bases had no gene match. The CDR3 DNA is TGTGCCAGCAAGGGGGACAGCTTCAATGGCTACACCTTC. It encodes CASKGDSFNGYTF.

The genes are TRBV2 and TRBJ2-3; D call uncertain. Trimming pared 6 bases from V and 3 bases from J, leaving 13 bases between. The CDR3 runs to 14 residues. Germline V gene data show CDR1 as SNHLY and CDR2 as FYNNEI. The CDR3, as DNA: TGTGCCAGCAGCGGCGTAGCCAGGACAGATACGCAGTATTTT. It translates to CASSGVARTDTQYF.

This clone was counted only a few times. The genes are TRBV6-1 and TRBJ2-2, with a possible D match to TRBD2 (5 bases). Trimming removed 3 bases at V and 1 base at J, with 9 bases between. Germline V gives CDR1 MNHNS, CDR2 SASEGT. The CDR3 totals 15 residues. The CDR3, as DNA: TGTGCCAGCAGTGAGCCGGGGTGGAACACCGGGGAGCTGTTTTTT. Protein sequence: CASSEPGWNTGELFF.

V usage is TRBV6-5 and J usage is TRBJ1-4; D is ambiguous. CDR1 is MNHEY and CDR2 is SVGAGI in the germline V gene. Between the trimmed V and J ends, which lost 6 bases and 6 bases, there was a span of 8 bases. The CDR3 loop spans 12 amino acids. CDR3 DNA sequence: TGTGCCAGCAGCAGACGTTATGAAAAACTGTTTTTT. It codes for CASSRRYEKLFF.

This clone has just one count. This chain links TRBV9 with TRBJ2-7; a possible D gene is TRBD1 (5 bases). Per the germline V gene, CDR1 is SGDLS and CDR2 is YYNGEE. V lost 3 bases and J 2 bases, leaving 12 bases between the germline ends. The CDR3 covers 14 residues. The CDR3 here is CASSEGIKPYEQYF. The DNA of the CDR3 is TGTGCCAGCAGCGAGGGGATAAAACCCTACGAGCAGTACTTC.

The chain couples TRBV4-1 to TRBJ2-3, with TRBD1 matching over 8 bases. Trimming cost V 8 bases and J 3 bases; bases outside gene matches: 4. This CDR3 is 13 amino acids long. CDR1 and CDR2 from the germline V gene are MGHRA and YSYEKL. CDR3 nucleotides: TGCGCCAGCTTAGACAGGGGAACAGATACGCAGTATTTT. This codes for CASLDRGTDTQYF.

This chain connects TRBV4-1 to TRBJ1-6; tentatively, D is TRBD1 (6 bases). The CDR3 totals 16 residues. Germline CDR1 MGHRA, CDR2 YSYEKL. V shed 4 bases and J shed 7 bases, with 17 bases lying between them. CDR3 amino acids: CASSPMGGSENSPLHF. The CDR3 DNA reads as TGCGCCAGCAGCCCCATGGGGGGCTCGGAAAATTCACCCCTCCACTTT.

The chain has TRBV18 and TRBJ2-2; 7 bases map to TRBD1. Germline-derived CDR1 and CDR2 are KGHSH and LQKENI. The CDR3 is 15 residues long. The V and J ends lost 6 bases and 5 bases, in that order; junction bases with no gene match: 9. The CDR3 protein is CASSLELQGTGELFF. The CDR3 region has the DNA TGTGCCAGCTCCCTCGAACTACAGGGGACCGGGGAGCTGTTTTTT.

This chain joins TRBV28 and TRBJ1-2, with unresolved D. Trimming left V 2 bases short and J 5 bases short, with 6 bases between. The germline CDR1 and CDR2 sequences are MDHEN and SYDVKM. The length of the CDR3 is 12 residues. CDR3 amino acids: CASSLTDYGYTF. In DNA form, the CDR3 reads TGTGCCAGCAGTTTAACGGATTATGGCTACACCTTC.

A single count supports this clone. V gene TRBV30 combines with J gene TRBJ2-7; 7 nucleotides align to TRBD2. The CDR3 totals 16 residues. Germline V gene sequence: CDR1 GTSNPN, CDR2 SVGIG (reference sequence). Germline trimming cut 3 bases from V and 1 base from J; bases unmatched to any gene: 12. CDR3 sequence reads: CAWRREGRGSSYEQYF. The CDR3 DNA sequence: TGTGCCTGGAGGCGTGAGGGGCGCGGGAGTTCCTACGAGCAGTACTTC. Using reference TRBV30 and TRBJ2-7 for the parts outside the CDR3, the full variable domain is SQTIHQWPATLVQPVGSPLSLECTVEGTSNPNLYWYRQAAGRGLQLLFYSVGIGQISSEVPQNLSASRPQDRQFILSSKKLLLSDSGFYLCAWRREGRGSSYEQYFGPGTRLTVT.

V usage is TRBV27 and J usage is TRBJ1-6; no firm D call. Between the trimmed V and J ends, which lost 2 bases and 10 bases, there was a span of 15 bases. Germline CDR1 is MNHEY and CDR2 is SMNVEV (reference sequence). This CDR3 comprises 15 residues. CDR3 in amino acids: CASSLRVGVSSPLHF. CDR3 coding DNA: TGTGCCAGCAGTTTACGGGTAGGAGTAAGCTCACCCCTCCACTTT.

The chain has TRBV6-6 and TRBJ2-7; D might be TRBD1 or TRBD2, each matching 6 bases. This CDR3 is 14 amino acids long. Germline lookup yields CDR1 MNHNY and CDR2 SVGAGI (reference sequence). Trimming removed 8 bases at V and 5 bases at J, with 19 bases between. In DNA form, the CDR3 reads TGTGCCAGCCGTGGTGGGGGGCGCACCCACGAGCAGTACTTC. Translating it yields CASRGGGRTHEQYF.

This chain links TRBV5-8 with TRBJ2-3, with D uncertain. V was clipped by 0 bases and J by 2 bases, with 13 bases between them. CDR1 is SGHTS and CDR2 is YDEGEE in the germline V gene. There are 16 residues in the CDR3. The CDR3 reads CASSLVAARDTDTQYF. Written as DNA, the CDR3 is TGTGCCAGCAGCTTGGTGGCCGCAAGGGACACAGATACGCAGTATTTT.

V is TRBV12-2 and J is TRBJ2-2; the table's D call, TRBD1, has no DNA check behind it. TRBV12-2 is labeled a pseudogene. This CDR3 is 17 amino acids long. The CDR3 DNA is TGTGCAAGTCGCTTAGTAACCGGGACAGGGGTCACCGGGGAGCTGTTTTTT. This translates into CASRLVTGTGVTGELFF.

The gene calls are TRBV7-7 and TRBJ2-5; D possibly corresponds to TRBD1 (5 bases). Trimming pared 4 bases from V and 3 bases from J, leaving 12 bases between. Germline V gene data show CDR1 as SSHAT and CDR2 as FNYEAQ (reference sequence). This CDR3 region has 14 residues. CDR3 protein: CASSSRQGEETQYF. In nucleotides, the CDR3 is TGTGCCAGCAGCTCCCGCCAAGGGGAAGAGACCCAGTACTTC.

This CDR3 is CASSGIRYEQYF. Written as DNA, the CDR3 is TGTGCCAGCTCAGGGATACGCTACGAGCAGTACTTC. This chain links TRBV18 with TRBJ2-7; D remains unclear. Germline loops: CDR1 KGHSH, CDR2 LQKENI. Trimming removed 5 bases from V and 3 bases from J, with 8 bases in between. The CDR3 has 12 amino acids. The variable domain in full, with the rest retrieved from reference TRBV18 and TRBJ2-7, is NAGVMQNPRHLVRRRGQEARLRCSPMKGHSHVYWYRQLPEEGLKFMVYLQKENIIDESGMPKERFSAEFPKEGPSILRIQQVVRGDSAAYFCASSGIRYEQYFGPGTRLTVT.

The genes are TRBV18 and TRBJ1-4, with D tentatively TRBD1 (5 bases). This CDR3 is built from 14 residues. V lost 3 bases to trimming and J lost 5 bases, with 10 bases between them. Germline values: CDR1 KGHSH, CDR2 LQKENI. CDR3 in amino acids: CASSPRDPNEKLFF. The CDR3 nucleotides read TGTGCCAGCTCACCGCGGGACCCAAATGAAAAACTGTTTTTT.